This paragraph covers one TCR beta chain sequence. The data belong to a study of blood T cell repertoires in COVID-19. Authors' data handling: Using reference gene primer amplification, nucleated cell counts were estimated. Some clones are missing from TCRdb's copy, which holds only in-frame ones; the method was immunoSEQ multiplex PCR. D and trimming were read from the DNA, whereas the V and J calls and clone size are those reported in that table. The sample holds 140,000 to 150,000 clones, over 80% seen once. From germline, CDR1 is WSHSY and CDR2 SAAADI. The CDR3 runs 14 residues. V lost 6 bases and J lost 2, with 14 bases in between.

This TCR derives from a woman in her 40s with active or convalescent COVID-19. Material: peripheral blood. The rearrangement links TRBV10-2 to TRBJ2-7; no clear D. CDR3 protein: CASRPPTPPYEQYF. CDR3 DNA sequence: TGCGCCAGCAGGCCTCCGACTCCACCCTACGAGCAGTACTTC.